One T cell receptor beta chain is described in this entry. The germline CDR1 and CDR2 sequences are SGHNT and YYREEE (reference sequence). V lost 1 base to trimming and J lost 4 bases, with 8 bases between them. The CDR3 loop spans 13 amino acids. This entry is derived from a study of blood T cell repertoires in COVID-19. Method: immunoSEQ multiplex PCR; TCRdb's copy keeps in-frame clones and lacks some. The data show about 180,000 clones, with almost 85% seen just once and approximately 14% held by the top ten. Source material: peripheral blood. The chain employs TRBV5-4 and TRBJ2-5; a possible D gene is TRBD2 (6 bases). This clonotype was obtained from a man between 18 and 35 years old with active or convalescent COVID-19. CDR3 protein: CASSLMGGETQYF. As DNA, the CDR3 is TGTGCCAGCAGCTTGATGGGGGGAGAGACCCAGTACTTC.